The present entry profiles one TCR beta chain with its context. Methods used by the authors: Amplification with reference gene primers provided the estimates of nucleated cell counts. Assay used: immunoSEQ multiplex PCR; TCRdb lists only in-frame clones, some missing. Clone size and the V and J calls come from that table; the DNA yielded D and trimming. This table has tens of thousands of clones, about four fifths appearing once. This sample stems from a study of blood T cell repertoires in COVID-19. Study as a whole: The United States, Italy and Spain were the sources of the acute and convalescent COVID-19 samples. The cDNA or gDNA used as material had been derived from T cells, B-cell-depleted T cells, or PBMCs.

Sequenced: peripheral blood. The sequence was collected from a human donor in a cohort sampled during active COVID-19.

CDR3 nucleotide sequence: TGTGCCAGCAGTGACGGGGCGGCAGGGTCCGAGCAGTACTTC. Protein product: CASSDGAAGSEQYF. V is TRBV6-4 and J is TRBJ2-7; tentative D call: TRBD1 (5 bases). Germline V gene data show CDR1 as MRHNA and CDR2 as SNTAGT. The CDR3 consists of 14 residues. V gave up 2 bases and J gave up 6 bases, with 14 bases separating them.